Listed here are 4 T cell receptor beta chains from one sample, sequenced in a study of post-analysis software for immune sequencing data. No antigen is known for these receptors. Incorporated into the TCR beta cDNA libraries were unique molecular identifiers, which served to reduce PCR and sequencing biases. One entry per CDR3 protein, called by TCRdb with MiXCR from the PCR reads. The sample includes about 460,000 distinct CDR3 sequences, 40% to 55% of them seen just once. Study-wide results and limits: With TRBV5-6, TRBV5-1 and TRBV20-1 included, 5 or 6 TRBV segments were more frequent in patients than in controls.

The sample consisted of blood. These receptors were collected from a girl aged 5-17 years with multiple sclerosis.

V gene TRBV28 combines with J gene TRBJ2-3; the D is unclear. Deletions cut 5 bases from V and 4 bases from J, with 10 bases between. Germline CDR1 is MDHEN and CDR2 is SYDVKM. CDR3 length equals 13 residues. The CDR3 DNA follows: TGTGCCAGCAGTCCCCTGAGCCCAGATACGCAGTATTTT. Protein: CASSPLSPDTQYF.

The rearrangement uses TRBV27 and TRBJ1-2; 7 bases fit TRBD1. After removal of 6 bases from V and 4 bases from J, the junction contained 11 bases not matched to a gene. CDR3 length equals 15 residues. The V gene's germline CDR1 is MNHEY and CDR2 SMNVEV (reference sequence). The CDR3 bases are TGTGCCAGCAGCCGAATAGGCGAGGGGGCCTATGGCTACACCTTC. Residues: CASSRIGEGAYGYTF.

This clonotype has only one observation. The rearrangement joins TRBV19 to TRBJ1-2; D not certain. This CDR3 spans 13 amino acids. Trimming removed 6 bases at V and 4 bases at J, with 12 bases between. The germline V gene encodes CDR1 LNHDA and CDR2 SQIVND (reference sequence). CDR3 in DNA: TGTGCCAGTAGAGTCCGGGAAGGCTATGGCTACACCTTC. Translated: CASRVREGYGYTF.

The rearrangement uses TRBV2 and TRBJ2-5; D gene unclear. The CDR3 contains 13 residues. CDR1 is SNHLY, CDR2 FYNNEI, per germline. Trimming shortened V by 1 base and J by 7 bases, and 10 bases separated the two germline ends. The CDR3 DNA is TGTGCCAGCAGTGAAGGGGAATGGGGGACCCAGTACTTC. Translating gives CASSEGEWGTQYF. Based on the CDR3 plus reference TRBV2 and TRBJ2-5, the full variable domain is EPEVTQTPSHQVTQMGQEVILRCVPISNHLYFYWYRQILGQKVEFLVSFYNNEISEKSEIFDDQFSVERPDGSNFTLKIRSTKLEDSAMYFCASSEGEWGTQYFGPGTRLLVL.